Listed below are T cell receptor beta chains from one sample, sequenced in a study of human T cells and chemical hapten exposure. TCRdb reprocessed the RACE reads via MiXCR and lists one record per CDR3 protein. The sample lists about 300,000 distinct CDR3 sequences, about 5% occurring once. Sequences were derived from whole blood, sampled in connection with sensitization to the hapten diphenylcyclopropenone (DPC). The receptors derive from a woman aged 18-29 years with alopecia areata. Some clones in this sample may be carry-over from other donors' samples. CDR3s include the opening cysteine and the closing phenylalanine or tryptophan. Each record gives: V gene, J gene, clone size, D gene, CDR3 DNA, CDR3 protein. D genes are given only for firm matches. Expanded clones get a size class; other rows say once, few or many, or leave the size out.

V gene: TRBV6-5; J gene: TRBJ2-2; clone size: few; D gene: TRBD1; CDR3 DNA: TGTGCCAGCAGTTCCCCTCGGACAGGGGGGCCCCTCGGGGAGCTGTTTTTT; CDR3 protein: CASSSPRTGGPLGELFF
V gene: TRBV9; J gene: TRBJ2-7; clone size: many; D gene: -; CDR3 DNA: TGTGCCAGCAGCATACTTCACCGCTACGAGCAGTACTTC; CDR3 protein: CASSILHRYEQYF
V gene: TRBV29-1; J gene: TRBJ2-4; clone size: -; D gene: -; CDR3 DNA: TGCAGCGTTAGGCAGGGGGCCAAAAACATTCAGTACTTC; CDR3 protein: CSVRQGAKNIQYF
V gene: TRBV29-1; J gene: TRBJ2-7; clone size: many; D gene: -; CDR3 DNA: TGCAGCGTGGTGGCAGGGAGGGAGCAGTACTTC; CDR3 protein: CSVVAGREQYF
V gene: TRBV18; J gene: TRBJ1-6; clone size: -; D gene: -; CDR3 DNA: TGTGCCAGCGCCGGGACATTTGTATATTCACCCCTCCACTTT; CDR3 protein: CASAGTFVYSPLHF
V gene: TRBV29-1; J gene: TRBJ2-1; clone size: many; D gene: -; CDR3 DNA: TGCAGCGTTGACACAGGGTACTATGATGAGCAGTTCTTC; CDR3 protein: CSVDTGYYDEQFF
V gene: TRBV11-2; J gene: TRBJ1-6; clone size: few; D gene: -; CDR3 DNA: TGTGCCAGCGGGCCGGGTAGATCACCCCTCCACTTT; CDR3 protein: CASGPGRSPLHF
V gene: TRBV7-2; J gene: TRBJ1-5; clone size: few; D gene: -; CDR3 DNA: TGTGCCAGCAGCCCCGACGGAGGTAATCAGCCCCAGCATTTT; CDR3 protein: CASSPDGGNQPQHF
V gene: TRBV12-3/TRBV12-4; J gene: TRBJ1-1; clone size: few; D gene: TRBD1; CDR3 DNA: TGTGCCAGCAGTCCCCGGAGGGGGCGAGCTGAAGCTTTCTTT; CDR3 protein: CASSPRRGRAEAFF
V gene: TRBV19; J gene: TRBJ1-5; clone size: -; D gene: -; CDR3 DNA: TGTGCCAGTAGTATAGTGGGTTATAGCAATCAGCCCCAGCATTTT; CDR3 protein: CASSIVGYSNQPQHF
V gene: TRBV20-1; J gene: TRBJ1-1; clone size: many; D gene: -; CDR3 DNA: TGCAGTGCTAGTTCAGGTGGAATGAACACTGAAGCTTTCTTT; CDR3 protein: CSASSGGMNTEAFF
V gene: TRBV18; J gene: TRBJ2-3; clone size: -; D gene: -; CDR3 DNA: TGTGCCAGCTCACCGAGGCTAGCAGTAAGCACAGATACGCAGTATTTT; CDR3 protein: CASSPRLAVSTDTQYF
V gene: TRBV10-3; J gene: TRBJ1-2; clone size: many; D gene: -; CDR3 DNA: TGTGCCATCAGTGAACAGGTTCTTAGGGACTACACCTTC; CDR3 protein: CAISEQVLRDYTF
V gene: TRBV10-3; J gene: TRBJ1-1; clone size: many; D gene: TRBD1; CDR3 DNA: TGTGCCATAGGGGTCGACAGGGCGAACACTGAAGCTTTCTTT; CDR3 protein: CAIGVDRANTEAFF
V gene: TRBV6-5; J gene: TRBJ1-4; clone size: many; D gene: TRBD1; CDR3 DNA: TGTGCCAGCAGGGGACAGGGAGGTGCTAATGAAAAACTGTTTTTT; CDR3 protein: CASRGQGGANEKLFF
V gene: TRBV20-1; J gene: TRBJ2-3; clone size: -; D gene: TRBD1; CDR3 DNA: TGCAGTGCTAGAGATAATAGGGGGCATAGGACAGATACGCAGTATTTT; CDR3 protein: CSARDNRGHRTDTQYF
V gene: TRBV25-1; J gene: TRBJ1-2; clone size: few; D gene: TRBD1; CDR3 DNA: TGTGCCAGCAGTGCCTCGACAGGGGCTTTCGTTAACTACACCTTC; CDR3 protein: CASSASTGAFVNYTF
V gene: TRBV5-1; J gene: TRBJ2-2; clone size: few; D gene: -; CDR3 DNA: TGCGCCAGCAGCTTGGACGGTGCCACCGGGGAGCTGTTTTTT; CDR3 protein: CASSLDGATGELFF
V gene: TRBV5-4; J gene: TRBJ2-3; clone size: many; D gene: -; CDR3 DNA: TGTGCCAGCAGCTTGGCCGGAGGATCTAGCACAGATACGCAGTATTTT; CDR3 protein: CASSLAGGSSTDTQYF
V gene: TRBV15; J gene: TRBJ2-7; clone size: many; D gene: -; CDR3 DNA: TGTGCCACCAGCAGAGAACGGGGGTACGAGCAGTACTTC; CDR3 protein: CATSRERGYEQYF
V gene: TRBV3-1; J gene: TRBJ1-3; clone size: -; D gene: TRBD1; CDR3 DNA: TGTGCCAGCAGCCTACGGGACAGTGGAAACACCATATATTTT; CDR3 protein: CASSLRDSGNTIYF
V gene: TRBV7-8; J gene: TRBJ2-3; clone size: -; D gene: -; CDR3 DNA: TGTGCCAGCAGCACACGAGTCGGTACGCAGTATTTT; CDR3 protein: CASSTRVGTQYF
V gene: TRBV29-1; J gene: TRBJ1-2; clone size: many; D gene: -; CDR3 DNA: TGCAGCGTTGAAGGTACAGGGAGCGACTATGGCTACACCTTC; CDR3 protein: CSVEGTGSDYGYTF
V gene: TRBV15; J gene: TRBJ2-1; clone size: -; D gene: TRBD1; CDR3 DNA: TGTGCCACCAGCAGAGATCGGGACAGGGCCGACAATGAGCAGTTCTTC; CDR3 protein: CATSRDRDRADNEQFF
V gene: TRBV6-1; J gene: TRBJ1-3; clone size: few; D gene: -; CDR3 DNA: TGTGCCAGCAGCCCGGCCTCTGGAAACACCATATATTTT; CDR3 protein: CASSPASGNTIYF
V gene: TRBV12-5; J gene: TRBJ2-3; clone size: -; D gene: -; CDR3 DNA: TGTGCTAGTGTAGATACAAGCACAGATACGCAGTATTTT; CDR3 protein: CASVDTSTDTQYF
V gene: TRBV7-2; J gene: TRBJ2-7; clone size: many; D gene: -; CDR3 DNA: TGTGCCAGCAGCTCGACGAACAGTCCCTACGAGCAGTACTTC; CDR3 protein: CASSSTNSPYEQYF
V gene: TRBV2; J gene: TRBJ2-1; clone size: -; D gene: TRBD2; CDR3 DNA: TGTGCCCGTGTATGGGACTACCTTGATGAGCGGTTCTTC; CDR3 protein: CARVWDYLDERFF
V gene: TRBV6-2/TRBV6-3; J gene: TRBJ2-4; clone size: few; D gene: -; CDR3 DNA: TGTGCCAGCCACGAAGTTTCGCGGCAAGTGTGGTACTTC; CDR3 protein: CASHEVSRQVWYF
V gene: TRBV12-5; J gene: TRBJ2-3; clone size: few; D gene: -; CDR3 DNA: TGTGCTAGTGGTTTGGTTATTTCGGGGGACGGAGATACGCAGTATTTT; CDR3 protein: CASGLVISGDGDTQYF
V gene: TRBV6-4; J gene: TRBJ2-3; clone size: many; D gene: -; CDR3 DNA: TGTGCCAGCAGTTGGGGGCCTGAAGATACGCAGTATTTT; CDR3 protein: CASSWGPEDTQYF
V gene: TRBV9; J gene: TRBJ1-4; clone size: few; D gene: -; CDR3 DNA: TGTGCCAGCAGCGCCCGAAATGAAAAACTGTTTTTT; CDR3 protein: CASSARNEKLFF
V gene: TRBV16; J gene: TRBJ1-5; clone size: many; D gene: -; CDR3 DNA: TGTGCCAGCAGCCAATCGGACAGCAATCAGCCCCAGCATTTT; CDR3 protein: CASSQSDSNQPQHF
V gene: TRBV7-6; J gene: TRBJ1-4; clone size: -; D gene: -; CDR3 DNA: TGTGCCAGCAGCCCCAGGGGCTGGGGGACGGGAATGAATGAAAAACTGTTTTTT; CDR3 protein: CASSPRGWGTGMNEKLFF
V gene: TRBV11-2; J gene: TRBJ2-1; clone size: many; D gene: TRBD1; CDR3 DNA: TGTGCCAGCAGCTTAGCCCCGGACAGGGGAAATAACAATGAGCAGTTCTTC; CDR3 protein: CASSLAPDRGNNNEQFF
V gene: TRBV7-9; J gene: TRBJ1-1; clone size: few; D gene: -; CDR3 DNA: TGTGCCAGCAGGGATGGGCGGGCCCGGCCAGTTGAAGCTTTCTTT; CDR3 protein: CASRDGRARPVEAFF
V gene: TRBV6-5; J gene: TRBJ1-2; clone size: few; D gene: -; CDR3 DNA: TGTGCCAGCAGCCTACAGGAGAACTATGGCTACACCTTC; CDR3 protein: CASSLQENYGYTF
V gene: TRBV7-2; J gene: TRBJ1-2; clone size: many; D gene: TRBD1; CDR3 DNA: TGTGCCAGCAGCCCAGGGGGACCCGGTCAGGGTGGCTACACCTTC; CDR3 protein: CASSPGGPGQGGYTF
V gene: TRBV7-2; J gene: TRBJ2-5; clone size: few; D gene: -; CDR3 DNA: TGTGCCAGCAGCTCTACTCTAGAGACCCAGTACTTC; CDR3 protein: CASSSTLETQYF
V gene: TRBV20-1; J gene: TRBJ2-4; clone size: few; D gene: TRBD2; CDR3 DNA: TGCAGTGCGCTCGCGGGAGGCAAAAACATTCAGTACTTC; CDR3 protein: CSALAGGKNIQYF
V gene: TRBV7-2; J gene: TRBJ2-5; clone size: -; D gene: -; CDR3 DNA: TGTGCCAGCAGCTTATTTGCTGGAAAAGAGACCCAGTACTTC; CDR3 protein: CASSLFAGKETQYF
V gene: TRBV7-2; J gene: TRBJ1-1; clone size: many; D gene: -; CDR3 DNA: TGTGCCAGCAGCTTAAAGGGAACCACTGAAGCTTTCTTT; CDR3 protein: CASSLKGTTEAFF
V gene: TRBV12-3/TRBV12-4; J gene: TRBJ1-2; clone size: few; D gene: -; CDR3 DNA: TGTGCCAGCACTTTAAATAGGGAATATGGCTACACCTTC; CDR3 protein: CASTLNREYGYTF
V gene: TRBV20-1; J gene: TRBJ1-3; clone size: -; D gene: -; CDR3 DNA: TGCAGTGCTCTAGGGAGGTCTGGAAACACCATATATTTT; CDR3 protein: CSALGRSGNTIYF
V gene: TRBV4-2; J gene: TRBJ2-3; clone size: many; D gene: TRBD2; CDR3 DNA: TGTGCCAGCAGCCAAGCTAGCGGGTATAGCACAGATACGCAGTATTTT; CDR3 protein: CASSQASGYSTDTQYF
V gene: TRBV18; J gene: TRBJ1-5; clone size: few; D gene: -; CDR3 DNA: TGTGCCAGCTCACCTCTGTCTCCACCTCAGCCCCAGCATTTT; CDR3 protein: CASSPLSPPQPQHF
V gene: TRBV7-2; J gene: TRBJ2-6; clone size: many; D gene: -; CDR3 DNA: TGTGCCAGCAGCCTGGCAGGGGCTGGGGCCAACGTCCTGACTTTC; CDR3 protein: CASSLAGAGANVLTF
V gene: TRBV6-2/TRBV6-3; J gene: TRBJ2-7; clone size: -; D gene: TRBD1; CDR3 DNA: TGTGCCAGCAGTCAGGATCCGGGGACAGGGCCCGACGAGCAGTACTTC; CDR3 protein: CASSQDPGTGPDEQYF
V gene: TRBV7-2; J gene: TRBJ1-4; clone size: many; D gene: -; CDR3 DNA: TGTGCCAGCAGCTTACAGGGTTCGGCTAATGAAAAACTGTTTTTT; CDR3 protein: CASSLQGSANEKLFF
V gene: TRBV20-1; J gene: TRBJ1-2; clone size: many; D gene: -; CDR3 DNA: TGCAGTGCTAGTAACAACTTTAACTATGGCTACACCTTC; CDR3 protein: CSASNNFNYGYTF
V gene: TRBV20-1; J gene: TRBJ2-3; clone size: many; D gene: -; CDR3 DNA: TGCAGTGCTAGAGTGGTGTATCAGCGCGGCACAGATACGCAGTATTTT; CDR3 protein: CSARVVYQRGTDTQYF
V gene: TRBV6-5; J gene: TRBJ1-4; clone size: -; D gene: -; CDR3 DNA: TGTGCCAGCAGTCCACGTGGGGTTGGAGAAAAACTGTTTTTT; CDR3 protein: CASSPRGVGEKLFF
V gene: TRBV12-3/TRBV12-4; J gene: TRBJ1-1; clone size: few; D gene: -; CDR3 DNA: TGTGCCAGCAGTTTATTGCAGGGAGGAAGGAACACTGAAGCTTTCTTT; CDR3 protein: CASSLLQGGRNTEAFF
V gene: TRBV6-6; J gene: TRBJ1-5; clone size: -; D gene: TRBD1; CDR3 DNA: TGTGCCAGCAGAACCGGGACAGATAGCAATCAGCCCCAGCATTTT; CDR3 protein: CASRTGTDSNQPQHF
V gene: TRBV5-4; J gene: TRBJ1-2; clone size: -; D gene: -; CDR3 DNA: TGTGCCAGCAGCGGCGGTCCCCTGAACTATGGCTACACCTTC; CDR3 protein: CASSGGPLNYGYTF
V gene: TRBV28; J gene: TRBJ2-3; clone size: few; D gene: -; CDR3 DNA: TGTGCCAGCAGTTTCGGACAGAGCACAGATACGCAGTATTTT; CDR3 protein: CASSFGQSTDTQYF
V gene: TRBV5-1; J gene: TRBJ1-4; clone size: many; D gene: -; CDR3 DNA: TGCGCCAGCAGCTTGGAAAAACCTAATGAAAAACTGTTTTTT; CDR3 protein: CASSLEKPNEKLFF
V gene: TRBV5-1; J gene: TRBJ2-5; clone size: few; D gene: TRBD1; CDR3 DNA: TGCGCCAGCTGTAACCCTCGACAGGGGGGAAGACAAGAGACCCAGTACTTC; CDR3 protein: CASCNPRQGGRQETQYF
V gene: TRBV5-6; J gene: TRBJ1-2; clone size: -; D gene: -; CDR3 DNA: TGTGCCAGCAGCTTTTGGGAGGCGTCGCGCGGCTACACCTTC; CDR3 protein: CASSFWEASRGYTF